This T cell receptor (beta chain) came from a study of shared clonotypes between healthy human individuals. With regard to this clone: Its antigen is unknown.

The study's findings and limits: Estimated richness was generally greater in naive than memory subsets.

Terminally differentiated effector memory CD45RA+ cells were excluded from the naive CD8 cells, which were CD45RO-negative and positively selected for CCR7. Germline V gene lookup returns CDR1 SEHNR and CDR2 FQNEAQ (reference sequence). Between the trimmed V and J ends, which lost 1 base and 3 bases, there was a span of 7 bases. CDR3 length: 13 residues. Genomic DNA of each subset was evenly split across several immunoSEQ plates. The protocol was immunoSEQ multiplex PCR, while the TCRdb copy is restricted to in-frame clones and leaves out a portion. The table has roughly 570,000 clones, 98% seen once; the top ten hold 0.25% to 0.35%.

The sequenced material came from naive CD8+ T cells sorted from blood. This receptor was taken from a man aged 30-40 years in good health. The rearrangement joins TRBV7-9 to TRBJ2-7; D gene uncertain. The CDR3 nucleotides are TGTGCCAGCAGCTTAGATGGTATCTACGAGCAGTACTTC. It yields the protein CASSLDGIYEQYF. The full variable domain, in which reference TRBV7-9 and TRBJ2-7 provide the parts outside the CDR3, is DTGVSQNPRHKITKRGQNVTFRCDPISEHNRLYWYRQTLGQGPEFLTYFQNEAQLEKSRLLSDRFSAERPKGSFSTLEIQRTEQGDSAMYLCASSLDGIYEQYFGPGTRLTVT.